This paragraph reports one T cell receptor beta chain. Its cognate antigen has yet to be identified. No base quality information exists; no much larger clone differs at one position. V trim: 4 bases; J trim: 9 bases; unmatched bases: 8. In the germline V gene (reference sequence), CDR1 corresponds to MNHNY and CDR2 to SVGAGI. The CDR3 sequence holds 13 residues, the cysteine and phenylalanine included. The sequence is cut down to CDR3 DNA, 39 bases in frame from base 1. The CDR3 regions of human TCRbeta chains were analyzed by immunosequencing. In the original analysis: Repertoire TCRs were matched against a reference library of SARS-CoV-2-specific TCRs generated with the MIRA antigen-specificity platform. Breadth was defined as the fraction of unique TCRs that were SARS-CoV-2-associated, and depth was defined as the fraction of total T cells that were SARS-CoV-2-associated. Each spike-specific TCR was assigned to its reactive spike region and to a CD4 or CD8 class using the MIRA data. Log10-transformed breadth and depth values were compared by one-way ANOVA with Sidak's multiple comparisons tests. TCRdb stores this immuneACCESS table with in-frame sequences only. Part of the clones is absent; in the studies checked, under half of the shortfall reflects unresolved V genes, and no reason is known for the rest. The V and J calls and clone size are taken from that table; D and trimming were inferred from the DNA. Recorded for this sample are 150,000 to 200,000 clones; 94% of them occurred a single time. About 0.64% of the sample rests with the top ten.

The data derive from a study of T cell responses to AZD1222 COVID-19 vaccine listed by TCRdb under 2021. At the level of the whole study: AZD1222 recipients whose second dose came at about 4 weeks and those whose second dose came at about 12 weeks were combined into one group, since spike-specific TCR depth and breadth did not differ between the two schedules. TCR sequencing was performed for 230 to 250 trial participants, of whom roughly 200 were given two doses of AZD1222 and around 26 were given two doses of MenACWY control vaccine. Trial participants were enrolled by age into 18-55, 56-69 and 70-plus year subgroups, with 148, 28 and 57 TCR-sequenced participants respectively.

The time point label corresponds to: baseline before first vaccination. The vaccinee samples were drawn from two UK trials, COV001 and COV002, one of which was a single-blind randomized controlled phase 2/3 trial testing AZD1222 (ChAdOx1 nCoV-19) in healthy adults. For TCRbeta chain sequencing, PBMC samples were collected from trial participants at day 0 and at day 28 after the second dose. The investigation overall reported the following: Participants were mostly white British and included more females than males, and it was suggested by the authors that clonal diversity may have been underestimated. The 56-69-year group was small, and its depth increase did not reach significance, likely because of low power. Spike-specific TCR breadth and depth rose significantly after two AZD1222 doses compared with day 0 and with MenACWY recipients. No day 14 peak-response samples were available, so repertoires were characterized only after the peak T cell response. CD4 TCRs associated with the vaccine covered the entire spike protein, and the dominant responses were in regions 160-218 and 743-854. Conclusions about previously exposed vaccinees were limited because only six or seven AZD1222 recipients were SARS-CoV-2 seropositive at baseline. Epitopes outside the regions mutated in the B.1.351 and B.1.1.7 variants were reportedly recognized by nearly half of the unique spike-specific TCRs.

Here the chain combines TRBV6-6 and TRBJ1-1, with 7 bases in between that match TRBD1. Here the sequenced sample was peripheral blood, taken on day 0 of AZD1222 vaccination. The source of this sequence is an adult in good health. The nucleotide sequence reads TGTGCCAGCAGTTCGAGTCCGGGACAGCAAGCTTTCTTT. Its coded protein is CASSSSPGQQAFF.